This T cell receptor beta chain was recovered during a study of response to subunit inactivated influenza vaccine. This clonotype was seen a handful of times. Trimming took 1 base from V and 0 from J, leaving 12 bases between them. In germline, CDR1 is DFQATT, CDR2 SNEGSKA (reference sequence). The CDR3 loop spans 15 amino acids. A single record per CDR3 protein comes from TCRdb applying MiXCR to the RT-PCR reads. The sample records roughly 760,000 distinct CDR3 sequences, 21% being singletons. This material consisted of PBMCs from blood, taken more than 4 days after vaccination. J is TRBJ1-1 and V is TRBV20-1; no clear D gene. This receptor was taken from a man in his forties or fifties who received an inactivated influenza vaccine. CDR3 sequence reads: CSARVWASMNTEAFF. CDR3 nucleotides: TGCAGTGCTAGAGTTTGGGCTTCTATGAACACTGAAGCTTTCTTT.